This T cell receptor (beta chain) was sequenced for a study of CD8 T cells in Susac syndrome. With random hexamers, reverse transcription was performed on roughly 0.5 to 1 ug of RNA. Across 54 Vbeta and 13 Jbeta, TCR beta CDR3 was amplified with immunoSEQ multiplex PCR. TCRdb ran MiXCR on the immunoSEQ multiplex PCR reads and lists one entry per CDR3 protein. The sample has about 140,000 distinct CDR3 sequences, around 96% seen once. Per germline, CDR1 DFQATT and CDR2 SNEGSKA (reference sequence). The CDR3 has 13 amino acids. V lost 2 bases to trimming and J lost 5 bases, with 10 bases between them. Sequencing of TCR beta covered CD8+ and CD4+ T cells obtained from blood. Stable or active relapsing-remitting multiple sclerosis, untreated and meeting revised McDonald criteria, defined the controls. The CD8+ and CD4+ T cells were isolated magnetically using a negative isolation approach, whereas the TEMRA cells were enriched by FACS.

The specimen was CD4+ T cells from PBMCs. This clonotype was obtained from a human donor with multiple sclerosis. The gene calls are TRBV20-1 and TRBJ2-1, with D tentatively TRBD2 (6 bases). The CDR3: CSARKRVNNEQFF. DNA of the CDR3: TGCAGTGCTAGAAAGCGGGTCAACAATGAGCAGTTCTTC.